The entry below describes one T cell receptor beta chain. No antigen is known for it. The PCR ran on 60 Vbeta and 13 Jbeta primers. Sequenced by immunoSEQ multiplex PCR; TCRdb stores in-frame clones only, minus some. The repertoire holds about 160,000 clones, roughly 77% seen once, with approximately 2.3% in the top ten. The entry originates in a study of cytomegalovirus exposure and HLA in healthy donors. For the study at large: Genotyping showed around 81% of a few hundred donors falling in the Caucasian-associated ancestry cluster.

Study-level findings and limits: As a later analysis revealed, the rate of TCR association differed by HLA locus, with DRB1 most and HLA-C fewest.

V gave up 8 bases and J gave up 3 bases, with 20 bases separating them. CDR3 length equals 15 residues. CDR1 is SEHNR, CDR2 FQNEAQ, per germline (reference sequence). This TCR derives from a man aged 50 or older in good health and CMV-seropositive. The chain has TRBV7-9 and TRBJ2-7; the D gene is possibly TRBD2 (6 bases). The sequenced sample was PBMCs. This CDR3 reads CASGSGVGVFYEQYF. In DNA, the CDR3 is TGTGCCAGCGGGTCGGGGGTGGGAGTGTTCTACGAGCAGTACTTC.